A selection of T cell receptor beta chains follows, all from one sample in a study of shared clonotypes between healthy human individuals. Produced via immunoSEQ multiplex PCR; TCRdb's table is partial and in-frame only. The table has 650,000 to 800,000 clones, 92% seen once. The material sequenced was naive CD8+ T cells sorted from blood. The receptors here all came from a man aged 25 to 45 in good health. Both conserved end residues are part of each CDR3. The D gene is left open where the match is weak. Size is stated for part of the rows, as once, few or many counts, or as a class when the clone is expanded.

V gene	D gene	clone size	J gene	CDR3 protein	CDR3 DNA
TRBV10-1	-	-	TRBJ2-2	CASSDALTGELFF	TGCGCCAGCAGTGATGCGTTGACCGGGGAGCTGTTTTTT
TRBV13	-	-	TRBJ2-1	CASSLVGENEQFF	TGTGCCAGCAGCTTAGTTGGGGAGAATGAGCAGTTCTTC
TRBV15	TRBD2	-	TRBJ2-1	CATRIAGNNEQFF	TGTGCCACCCGTATAGCGGGGAACAATGAGCAGTTCTTC
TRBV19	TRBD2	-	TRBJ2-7	CASSMAGGLYEQYF	TGTGCCAGTAGTATGGCGGGAGGGTTGTACGAGCAGTACTTC
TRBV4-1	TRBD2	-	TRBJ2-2	CASKSGAYTGELFF	TGCGCCAGCAAGAGCGGGGCATACACCGGGGAGCTGTTTTTT
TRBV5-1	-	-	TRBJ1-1	CASSDGGADTEAFF	TGCGCCAGCAGCGATGGAGGTGCGGACACTGAAGCTTTCTTT
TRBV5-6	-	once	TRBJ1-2	CASSSRGGRGSSMVGYTF	TGTGCCAGCAGCTCTAGGGGTGGCAGGGGATCCTCTATGGTGGGCTACACCTTC
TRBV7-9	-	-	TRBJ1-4	CASSLDGRDEKLFF	TGTGCCAGCAGCTTAGATGGACGAGACGAAAAACTGTTTTTT
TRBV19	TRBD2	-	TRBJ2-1	CASGLAGANEQFF	TGTGCCAGTGGACTAGCGGGAGCCAATGAGCAGTTCTTC
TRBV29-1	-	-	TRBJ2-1	CSVREKYNEQFF	TGCAGCGTCCGGGAAAAGTACAATGAGCAGTTCTTC
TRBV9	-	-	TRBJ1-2	CASSVEGSPISSGYTF	TGTGCCAGCAGCGTAGAGGGCAGCCCCATATCCTCCGGCTACACCTTC
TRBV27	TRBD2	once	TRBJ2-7	CASRLSWGEGHEQYF	TGTGCCAGCAGACTTAGCTGGGGGGAGGGCCACGAGCAGTACTTC
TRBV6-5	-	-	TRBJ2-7	CASSYSPRTVHYF	TGTGCCAGCAGTTACAGCCCCAGGACAGTTCACTACTTC
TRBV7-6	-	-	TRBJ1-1	CASSLEAFGARTEAFF	TGTGCCAGCAGCTTAGAGGCGTTCGGCGCGAGGACTGAAGCTTTCTTT
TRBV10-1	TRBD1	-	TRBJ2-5	CASSSGRQGAQETQYF	TGCGCCAGCAGCTCAGGACGACAGGGAGCCCAAGAGACCCAGTACTTC
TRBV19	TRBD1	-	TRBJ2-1	CASSAELGTGYNEQFF	TGTGCCAGTAGTGCCGAACTAGGGACAGGGTACAATGAGCAGTTCTTC
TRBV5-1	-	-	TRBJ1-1	CASSQTGNTEAFF	TGCGCCAGCAGCCAGACAGGGAACACTGAAGCTTTCTTT
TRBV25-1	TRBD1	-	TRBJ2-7	CASSETPGQGHEQYF	TGTGCCAGCAGCGAGACGCCGGGACAGGGGCACGAGCAGTACTTC
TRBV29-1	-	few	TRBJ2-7	CSVDGESSYEQYF	TGCAGCGTTGATGGTGAGAGCTCCTACGAGCAGTACTTC
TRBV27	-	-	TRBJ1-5	CASSSVNSNQPQHF	TGTGCCAGCAGTTCAGTTAATAGCAATCAGCCCCAGCATTTT
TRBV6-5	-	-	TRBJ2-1	CASGITGSNEQFF	TGTGCCAGCGGGATTACAGGGAGCAATGAGCAGTTCTTC
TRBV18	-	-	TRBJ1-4	CASSPTRDSNEKLFF	TGTGCCAGCTCACCAACCAGGGACTCTAATGAAAAACTGTTTTTT